Detailed here is one T cell receptor (beta chain). These data come from a study of blood T cell repertoires in COVID-19. Across the whole study: Both acute and convalescent COVID-19 samples were obtained from the United States, Italy and Spain.

Sequencing used immunoSEQ multiplex PCR; TCRdb keeps in-frame clones, though not all of them. The sample records a few hundred thousand clones, 65% to 90% being singletons. V lost 7 bases and J lost 3, with 5 bases in between. The CDR3 runs 11 residues. This rearrangement joins TRBV12-3 or TRBV12-4 to TRBJ2-3; no firm D call. The sequence was obtained from a middle-aged woman who had recovered from COVID-19. Sequencing used peripheral blood. The CDR3 spells CASTQTDTQYF. The CDR3 DNA reads TGTGCCAGCACCCAAACAGATACGCAGTATTTT.